This TCR beta chain was captured in a study of Graves' ophthalmopathy and Graves' hyperthyroidism. Stable hyperthyroid donors showed no ophthalmopathy during 18 months follow-up. Certain patients were not enrolled. These were patients with other autoimmune diseases, uncontrolled infections, pregnancy or lactation. Scientists amplified the TCR beta CDR3 regions from RNA transcripts. In the first round, RT-PCR was carried out with HTBI primers, and a multiplex PCR formed the second round. MiXCR, run by TCRdb on the multiplex PCR reads, gives a single entry per CDR3 protein. The repertoire holds about 620,000 distinct CDR3 sequences, with 22% as singletons. The germline CDR1 and CDR2 sequences are MNHEY and SVGAGI. Trimming took 4 bases from V and 3 from J, leaving 12 bases between them. The CDR3 contains 15 residues. The study, taken as a whole, reports: From stable hyperthyroidism, ophthalmopathy was separated by a 13-signature model with 85% to 90% sensitivity and less than 83% specificity.

Details on this clonotype: Its antigen is undetermined.

The origin of this receptor is a woman between 18 and 29 years old with stable Graves' hyperthyroidism. Some clones in this sample may be carry-over from other donors' samples. Sequences were obtained from peripheral blood. The chain has TRBV6-5 and TRBJ2-2; a possible D gene is TRBD1 (5 bases). The CDR3 nucleotides are TGTGCCAGCAGTTCGCTACAGGTTTACACCGGGGAGCTGTTTTTT. This encodes CASSSLQVYTGELFF.